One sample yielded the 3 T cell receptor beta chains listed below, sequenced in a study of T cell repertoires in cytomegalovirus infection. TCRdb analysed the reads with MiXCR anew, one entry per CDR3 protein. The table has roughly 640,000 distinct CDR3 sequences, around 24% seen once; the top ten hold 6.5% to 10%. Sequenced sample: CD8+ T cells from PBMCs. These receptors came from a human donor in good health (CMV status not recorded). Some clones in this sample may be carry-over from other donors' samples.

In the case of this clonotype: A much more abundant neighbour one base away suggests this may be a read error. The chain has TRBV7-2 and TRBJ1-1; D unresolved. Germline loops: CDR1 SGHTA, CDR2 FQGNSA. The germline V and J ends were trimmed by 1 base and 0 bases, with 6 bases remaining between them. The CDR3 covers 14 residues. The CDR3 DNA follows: TGTGCCAGCAGCTTAGGCAACATGAACACTGAAGCTTTCTTT. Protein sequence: CASSLGNMNTEAFF.

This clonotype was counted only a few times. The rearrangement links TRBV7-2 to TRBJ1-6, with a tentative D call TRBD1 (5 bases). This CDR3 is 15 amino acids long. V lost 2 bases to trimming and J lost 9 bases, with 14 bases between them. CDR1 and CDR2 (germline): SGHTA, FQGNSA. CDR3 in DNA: TGTGCCAGCAGCTTACTGGGGCAGGGACGTTCACCCCTCCACTTT. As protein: CASSLLGQGRSPLHF. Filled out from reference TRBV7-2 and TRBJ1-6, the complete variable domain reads GAGVSQSPSNKVTEKGKDVELRCDPISGHTALYWYRQSLGQGLEFLIYFQGNSAPDKSGLPSDRFSAERTGGSVSTLTIQRTQQEDSAVYLCASSLLGQGRSPLHFGNGTRLTVT.

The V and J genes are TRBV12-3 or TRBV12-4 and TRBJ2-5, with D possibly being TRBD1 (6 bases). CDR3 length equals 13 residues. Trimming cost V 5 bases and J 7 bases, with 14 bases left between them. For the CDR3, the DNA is TGTGCCAGCAGTCCAGGGGAAGTATGGACCCAGTACTTC. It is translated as CASSPGEVWTQYF.